Below are 30 T cell receptor beta chains sequenced from a single sample in a study of shared clonotypes between healthy human individuals. TCRdb keeps only in-frame clones here, not all; method: immunoSEQ multiplex PCR. The sample records approximately 320,000 clones, roughly 91% being singletons. The sequencing input was memory CD8+ T cells sorted from blood. Subset described: CD45RO+ cells pooled with CCR7-negative TemRA cells. The receptors stem from a man younger than 30 in good health.

The chain recombines TRBV11-3 with TRBJ1-5, with D maybe TRBD1 (5 bases). Germline V lookup: CDR1 SGHNT, CDR2 YENEEA. Trimming shortened V by 1 base and J by 4 bases, and 11 bases separated the two germline ends. The CDR3 has 15 residues. CDR3 loop: CASSLVRRVNQPQHF. As DNA, the CDR3 is TGTGCCAGCAGCTTAGTCCGCAGGGTTAATCAGCCCCAGCATTTT. Full variable domain (outside the CDR3, taken from reference TRBV11-3 and TRBJ1-5): EAGVVQSPRYKIIEKKQPVAFWCNPISGHNTLYWYLQNLGQGPELLIRYENEEAVDDSQLPKDRFSAERLKGVDSTLKIQPAELGDSAVYLCASSLVRRVNQPQHFGDGTRLSIL.

The chain recombines TRBV30 with TRBJ1-2; 7 bases agree with TRBD1. Germline V gene lookup returns CDR1 GTSNPN and CDR2 SVGIG (reference sequence). This CDR3 has 13 amino acids. CDR3 in amino acids: CASSRDSDYGYTF. CDR3 nucleotides: TGTGCTTCATCCCGGGACAGCGACTATGGCTACACCTTC. Full variable domain (rest looked up from reference TRBV30 and TRBJ1-2): SQTIHQWPATLVQPVGSPLSLECTVEGTSNPNLYWYRQAAGRGLQLLFYSVGIGQISSEVPQNLSASRPQDRQFILSSKKLLLSDSGFYLCASSRDSDYGYTFGSGTRLTVV.

This clone was detected only a few times. The chain joins TRBV28 to TRBJ1-2; D ambiguous. The CDR3 spans 15 residues. The germline CDR1 and CDR2 sequences are MDHEN and SYDVKM. The V and J ends lost 2 bases and 0 bases respectively, with 10 bases between them. This CDR3 is CASSLRADPNYGYTF. CDR3 coding DNA: TGTGCCAGCAGTTTAAGGGCCGACCCTAACTATGGCTACACCTTC.

V gene TRBV4-3 combines with J gene TRBJ2-4, with 10 bases aligning to TRBD2. Germline loops: CDR1 LGHNA, CDR2 YSLEER. J lost 9 bases, V lost 0 bases, and 8 bases had no gene match. The CDR3 contains 16 residues. The CDR3 loop reads CASSQDRTSGSSIQYF. DNA for the CDR3: TGCGCCAGCAGCCAAGACAGGACTAGCGGTTCGAGCATTCAGTACTTC.

The chain links TRBV5-4 to TRBJ2-3; the D gene is possibly TRBD1 (6 bases). There are 12 residues in the CDR3. The germline V gene has CDR1 SGHNT and CDR2 YYREEE (reference sequence). Trimming took 5 bases from V and 7 from J, leaving 11 bases between them. The CDR3 DNA sequence: TGTGCCAGCAGTAACAGGGAAAATACGCAGTATTTT. This sequence encodes CASSNRENTQYF.

CDR3: CASSPGQGAFGTEAFF. The CDR3 DNA reads as TGTGCCAGCTCACCAGGACAGGGGGCTTTCGGCACTGAAGCTTTCTTT. The chain is built from TRBV18 and TRBJ1-1, with 11 bases aligning to TRBD1. V was pared by 2 bases and J by 4 bases, with 6 bases of the junction left unmatched. The length of the CDR3 is 16 residues. Germline CDR1 reads KGHSH; CDR2 reads LQKENI.

J is TRBJ2-3 and V is TRBV30; 13 nucleotides align to TRBD2. This CDR3 is built from 16 residues. J was trimmed by 6 bases and V by 0 bases; bases with no gene match: 6. Per germline, CDR1 GTSNPN and CDR2 SVGIG (reference sequence). CDR3 amino acids: CAWSVLAGGPRDTQYF. In DNA, the CDR3 is TGTGCCTGGAGTGTACTAGCGGGAGGGCCAAGGGATACGCAGTATTTT. The complete variable domain, with remaining parts taken from reference TRBV30 and TRBJ2-3, reads SQTIHQWPATLVQPVGSPLSLECTVEGTSNPNLYWYRQAAGRGLQLLFYSVGIGQISSEVPQNLSASRPQDRQFILSSKKLLLSDSGFYLCAWSVLAGGPRDTQYFGPGTRLTVL.

This chain links TRBV28 with TRBJ1-2; unclear D gene. The CDR3 extends over 15 amino acids. The germline V gene encodes CDR1 MDHEN and CDR2 SYDVKM. V shed 3 bases and J shed 4 bases, with 15 bases lying between them. CDR3 nucleotides: TGTGCCAGCAGTTTTTTGGAGGTTTGGGGCTATGGCTACACCTTC. Translated, it gives CASSFLEVWGYGYTF.

This clone was seen just once. The J gene is TRBJ2-2, the V gene TRBV10-1; TRBD1 matches 11 bases. Germline V CDR1 and CDR2: WNHNN, SYGVQD (reference sequence). The J segment lost 7 bases and the V segment lost 3 bases, leaving 7 bases of the junction unmatched. This CDR3 contains 16 residues. CDR3 DNA sequence: TGCGCCAGCAGTGATGTCGGGACAGGGGGGAACGGGGAGCTGTTTTTT. Translating it yields CASSDVGTGGNGELFF.

J is TRBJ2-7 and V is TRBV5-5, with 10 bases that match TRBD2. There are 16 residues in the CDR3. Per germline, CDR1 SGHKS and CDR2 YYEKEE (reference sequence). The V gene end was trimmed by 0 bases and the J gene end by 6 bases; junction bases not matched to a gene: 9. CDR3 in amino acids: CASSLERAGGHLEQYF. The CDR3 bases are TGTGCCAGCAGCTTGGAGAGAGCGGGAGGGCATCTCGAGCAGTACTTC.

The CDR3 loop is CASSPGQGFPPLHF. CDR3 sequence (DNA): TGTGCCAGCAGCCCGGGACAGGGCTTTCCACCCCTCCACTTT. J is TRBJ1-6 and V is TRBV5-6, with 9 bases that match TRBD1. After removal of 4 bases from V and 11 bases from J, the junction contained 7 bases not matched to a gene. From germline, CDR1 is SGHDT and CDR2 YYEEEE. There are 14 residues in the CDR3.

This chain links TRBV4-1 with TRBJ2-7; TRBD2 matches 9 bases. The CDR3 sequence is 15 residues long. Germline CDR1 MGHRA, CDR2 YSYEKL. J was trimmed by 6 bases and V by 1 base; bases with no gene match: 7. CDR3 nucleotide sequence: TGCGCCAGCAGCCAAGTTAGCGGGGGCGTTCTCGAGCAGTACTTC. The encoded protein is CASSQVSGGVLEQYF.

The genes are TRBV6-1 and TRBJ2-7; either TRBD1 or TRBD2 may fit D (5 bases each). Looked up from germline, CDR1 is MNHNS and CDR2 is SASEGT. Trimming left V 7 bases short and J 2 bases short, with 15 bases between. This CDR3 is built from 14 residues. The CDR3 DNA reads TGTGCCAGCACCCGGGACGCAGGGCCCTACGAGCAGTACTTC. Protein: CASTRDAGPYEQYF.

V is TRBV9 and J is TRBJ2-7, with a tentative D call TRBD2 (5 bases). This CDR3 comprises 13 residues. Germline V CDR1 and CDR2: SGDLS, YYNGEE. Trimming removed 0 bases at V and 3 bases at J, with 7 bases between. The CDR3 DNA follows: TGTGCCAGCAGCGTAGACGGGGTCTACGAGCAGTACTTC. Amino acids: CASSVDGVYEQYF.

The rearrangement uses TRBV7-9 and TRBJ2-1; 7 bases match TRBD1. The germline CDR1 and CDR2 sequences are SEHNR and FQNEAQ (reference sequence). V was clipped by 5 bases and J by 0 bases; unmatched bases: 4. This CDR3 contains 15 residues. The chain's CDR3 is CASSPTGDSYNEQFF. CDR3 DNA: TGTGCCAGCAGCCCTACAGGGGACTCCTACAATGAGCAGTTCTTC.

V usage is TRBV29-1 and J usage is TRBJ2-7; D may be TRBD1 (8 bases). In germline, CDR1 is SQVTM, CDR2 ANQGSEA. The CDR3 loop spans 19 amino acids. Trimming stripped 1 base from V and 1 base from J, with 26 bases between. CDR3 DNA: TGCAGCGTTGAAGGGGCCAGGGACAGGAGCGGGGCGGTGTCCTACGAGCAGTACTTC. Translation: CSVEGARDRSGAVSYEQYF.

The rearrangement uses TRBV4-3 and TRBJ2-1, with 10 positions matching TRBD2. The CDR3 is 16 amino acids. Germline V gives CDR1 LGHNA, CDR2 YSLEER. V was clipped by 0 bases and J by 4 bases; unmatched bases: 3. This CDR3 is CASSQELAGIYNEQFF. CDR3 nucleotide sequence: TGCGCCAGCAGCCAAGAACTAGCGGGAATTTACAATGAGCAGTTCTTC.

The J gene is TRBJ1-2, the V gene TRBV11-2; unclear D gene. The CDR3 has 13 amino acids. Trimming removed 1 base from V and 6 bases from J, with 9 bases in between. Germline values: CDR1 SGHAT, CDR2 FQNNGV. DNA of the CDR3: TGTGCCAGCAGCTTAGCTCCCTTCCATGGCTACACCTTC. Its protein product is CASSLAPFHGYTF.

The genes are TRBV28 and TRBJ1-1; perhaps TRBD1 as D (6 bases). Germline V gene data show CDR1 as MDHEN and CDR2 as SYDVKM. The CDR3 spans 15 residues. V was pared by 0 bases and J by 4 bases, with 12 bases between. The CDR3 nucleotides are TGTGCCAGCAGTTTATGGGGGGCGGAACTCACTGAAGCTTTCTTT. This gives the protein CASSLWGAELTEAFF.

The sample holds one count of this clone. The V and J genes are TRBV4-3 and TRBJ1-1; D not resolved. CDR1 is LGHNA and CDR2 is YSLEER in the germline V gene. V lost 1 base, J lost 3 bases, and 18 bases lay in between. The CDR3 has 17 amino acids. For the CDR3, the DNA is TGCGCCAGCAGCCAAGGATTAGGAACCGAAGCGGACACTGAAGCTTTCTTT. It yields the protein CASSQGLGTEADTEAFF.

This sequence joins TRBV9 and TRBJ2-7; TRBD2 agrees at 13 bases. The CDR3 has 19 residues. The germline CDR1 and CDR2 sequences are SGDLS and YYNGEE. Trimming at V came to 4 bases and at J to 3 bases, leaving 16 bases not matched to a gene. The CDR3 DNA reads as TGTGCCAGCAGCAGAGCGGGACTAGCGGGATTAAAGGGGGACTACGAGCAGTACTTC. Protein: CASSRAGLAGLKGDYEQYF.

The CDR3 DNA follows: TGTGCCAGCAGCGTAGTGGGACAGGGGAACACTGAAGCTTTCTTT. It encodes CASSVVGQGNTEAFF. The V and J genes are TRBV9 and TRBJ1-1; the match to TRBD1 covers 9 bases. V lost 0 bases, J lost 1 base, and 1 base stayed unmatched. Germline-derived CDR1 and CDR2 are SGDLS and YYNGEE. The CDR3 loop spans 15 amino acids.

The J gene is TRBJ2-1, the V gene TRBV6-5; D might be TRBD1 (6 bases). CDR3 length: 15 amino acids. V gave up 0 bases and J gave up 5 bases, with 11 bases separating them. Germline CDR1 and CDR2: MNHEY and SVGAGI. The CDR3 DNA is TGTGCCAGCAGTTACTCCGTCCGACAGGACAATGAGCAGTTCTTC. It translates to CASSYSVRQDNEQFF.

The CDR3 loop is CASSWDRSPYEQYF. The DNA of the CDR3 is TGTGCCAGCAGCTGGGACAGGTCCCCCTACGAGCAGTACTTC. The chain is built from TRBV5-6 and TRBJ2-7; 8 bases agree with TRBD1. Germline lookup yields CDR1 SGHDT and CDR2 YYEEEE. The V segment lost 3 bases and the J segment 2 bases; nucleotides outside the gene matches: 4. The CDR3 is made up of 14 amino acids.

The V gene is TRBV11-2, the J gene TRBJ1-2; 10 nucleotides match TRBD1. CDR1 and CDR2 from the germline V gene are SGHAT and FQNNGV. The V and J ends lost 5 bases and 4 bases, in that order; junction bases with no gene match: 7. The CDR3 consists of 15 residues. CDR3 nucleotide sequence: TGTGCCAGCAGCCCGGACAGGGGGAGCGGCTATGGCTACACCTTC. It specifies CASSPDRGSGYGYTF. Complete variable domain (other parts from reference TRBV11-2 and TRBJ1-2): EAGVAQSPRYKIIEKRQSVAFWCNPISGHATLYWYQQILGQGPKLLIQFQNNGVVDDSQLPKDRFSAERLKGVDSTLKIQPAKLEDSAVYLCASSPDRGSGYGYTFGSGTRLTVV.

V gene TRBV14 combines with J gene TRBJ1-2; D call uncertain. CDR1 and CDR2 from the germline V gene are SGHDN and FVKESK. The CDR3 extends over 14 amino acids. Deletions cut 1 base from V and 3 bases from J, with 9 bases between. CDR3 residues: CASSQARTDYGYTF. The CDR3 bases are TGTGCCAGCAGCCAAGCGAGGACCGACTATGGCTACACCTTC.

In this sample, this clone turned up once. The chain carries TRBV30 and TRBJ2-2; D is ambiguous. This CDR3 comprises 15 residues. Germline V gives CDR1 GTSNPN, CDR2 SVGIG (reference sequence). Trimming took 0 bases from V and 0 from J, leaving 8 bases between them. The CDR3 nucleotides read TGTGCCTGGAGTGTACAGTCGGCGAACACCGGGGAGCTGTTTTTT. Translation: CAWSVQSANTGELFF.

This chain uses TRBV6-5 with TRBJ1-2; D gene uncertain. Between the trimmed V and J ends, which lost 0 bases and 2 bases, there was a span of 7 bases. Germline CDR1 reads MNHEY; CDR2 reads SVGAGI. The CDR3 has 14 residues. DNA for the CDR3: TGTGCCAGCAGTTACTCGCCAGAGAACTATGGCTACACCTTC. It translates to CASSYSPENYGYTF.

The chain recombines TRBV9 with TRBJ1-2, with a weak D call TRBD1 (6 bases). The V and J ends lost 0 bases and 8 bases respectively, with 11 bases between them. The CDR3 extends over 13 amino acids. Germline V CDR1 and CDR2: SGDLS, YYNGEE. Here the CDR3 reads CASSVEGGLGYTF. CDR3 nucleotide sequence: TGTGCCAGCAGCGTAGAAGGGGGGCTGGGCTACACCTTC. Combining the CDR3 with reference TRBV9 and TRBJ1-2 gives the whole variable domain DSGVTQTPKHLITATGQRVTLRCSPRSGDLSVYWYQQSLDQGLQFLIQYYNGEERAKGNILERFSAQQFPDLHSELNLSSLELGDSALYFCASSVEGGLGYTFGSGTRLTVV.

The rearrangement links TRBV2 to TRBJ2-3; TRBD1 matches 8 bases. V was clipped by 6 bases and J by 1 base; unmatched bases: 6. The CDR3 consists of 15 residues. From germline, CDR1 is SNHLY and CDR2 FYNNEI. The CDR3 protein is CASSPPGQGTDTQYF. The CDR3 nucleotides read TGTGCCAGCAGCCCCCCGGGACAGGGCACAGATACGCAGTATTTT.